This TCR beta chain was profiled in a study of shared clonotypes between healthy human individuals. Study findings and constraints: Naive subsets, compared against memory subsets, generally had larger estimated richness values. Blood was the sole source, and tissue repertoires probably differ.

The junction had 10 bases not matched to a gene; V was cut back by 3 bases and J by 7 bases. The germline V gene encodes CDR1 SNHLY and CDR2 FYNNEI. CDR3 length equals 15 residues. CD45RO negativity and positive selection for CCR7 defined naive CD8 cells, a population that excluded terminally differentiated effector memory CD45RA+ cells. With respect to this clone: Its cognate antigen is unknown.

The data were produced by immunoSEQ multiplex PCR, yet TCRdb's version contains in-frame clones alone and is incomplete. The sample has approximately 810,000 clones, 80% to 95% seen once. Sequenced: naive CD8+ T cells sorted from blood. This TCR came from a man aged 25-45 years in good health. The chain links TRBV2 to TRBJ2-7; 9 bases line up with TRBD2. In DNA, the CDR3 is TGTGCCAGCAGTGACGACGCGGGAGGGCCCAGGGAGCAGTACTTC. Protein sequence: CASSDDAGGPREQYF.